The sequence of this T cell receptor beta chain was determined in a study of T cells in localized non-small cell lung cancer. General study findings and limits: A median of about 60 of the top 100 tumor clones appeared in adjacent lung, which was paired and uninvolved.

Germline CDR1 MNHNS, CDR2 SASEGT. With 1 base removed from V and 5 bases from J, the gap between germline ends came to 15 bases. The CDR3 totals 15 residues. Assay: immunoSEQ multiplex PCR; the TCRdb copy retains only in-frame clones and omits some. The table lists approximately 30,000 clones, about nine tenths of them singletons. A word on this clone: Its specificity is not known.

This sequence originates from a man between 40 and 69 years old with stage III lung adenocarcinoma. The V gene is TRBV6-1, the J gene TRBJ2-7; no clear D gene. Here the sequenced sample was peripheral blood mononuclear cells, taken before any cancer treatment. CDR3 DNA: TGTGCCAGCAGTGAAGTACCGGGCCCGGCGGACGAGCAGTACTTC. This translates into CASSEVPGPADEQYF.